Shown below are 17 T cell receptor beta chains from a single sample sequenced in a study of shared clonotypes between healthy human individuals. Naive CD8 cells lacked CD45RO, underwent positive selection for CCR7 and left out terminally differentiated effector memory CD45RA+ cells. Method: immunoSEQ multiplex PCR; TCRdb's copy keeps in-frame clones and lacks some. This table holds approximately 590,000 clones, roughly 96% found once. The sequenced sample was naive CD8+ T cells sorted from blood. All receptors come from a woman aged 25 to 39 in good health.

The V and J genes are TRBV19 and TRBJ2-1; D gene uncertain. The CDR3 has 14 residues. Germline V gene lookup returns CDR1 LNHDA and CDR2 SQIVND (reference sequence). Deletions cut 3 bases from V and 5 bases from J, with 11 bases between. CDR3 DNA: TGTGCCAGTAGTATTGTCGAGACCAACAATGAGCAGTTCTTC. It yields the protein CASSIVETNNEQFF.

This clone was seen just once. J is TRBJ1-1 and V is TRBV6-5; no definite D call. Germline V gene sequence: CDR1 MNHEY, CDR2 SVGAGI. V lost 2 bases and J 7 bases, leaving 11 bases between the germline ends. CDR3 size: 13 residues. The CDR3 region is CASSYISAGEAFF. In DNA, the CDR3 is TGTGCCAGCAGTTACATCTCGGCGGGTGAAGCTTTCTTT.

The V and J genes are TRBV4-1 and TRBJ2-7; TRBD1 matches at 7 bases. This CDR3 spans 15 amino acids. The J segment lost 3 bases and the V segment lost 3 bases, leaving 8 bases of the junction unmatched. Germline CDR1 is MGHRA and CDR2 is YSYEKL. The CDR3 sequence is CASSQKTGLGYEQYF. CDR3 sequence (DNA): TGCGCCAGCAGCCAGAAGACAGGGCTCGGCTACGAGCAGTACTTC.

The chain uses TRBV2 and TRBJ2-1; 7 bases line up with TRBD1. The junction had 3 bases not matched to a gene; V was cut back by 6 bases and J by 4 bases. Germline assignment: CDR1 SNHLY and CDR2 FYNNEI. The CDR3 has 13 amino acids. CDR3: CASRQGQYNEQFF. The CDR3 nucleotides read TGTGCCAGCAGACAGGGACAGTACAATGAGCAGTTCTTC.

The rearrangement links TRBV25-1 to TRBJ2-7; D tentatively reads TRBD1 or TRBD2 (6 bases each). Germline CDR1 and CDR2: MGHDK and SYGVNS. CDR3 length: 12 amino acids. The CDR3 sequence is CATQGLPEEQYF. Here the CDR3 DNA reads TGTGCAACACAGGGACTCCCCGAGGAGCAGTACTTC.

The chain has TRBV14 and TRBJ2-5, with 11 positions matching TRBD2. Gene TRBJ2-7 matches the end of the DNA better, so the J call may be wrong. Germline-derived CDR1 and CDR2 are SGHDN and FVKESK. This CDR3 is built from 14 residues. The CDR3 sequence: CASSNSGRALEQYF. Written as DNA, the CDR3 is TGTGCCAGCAGCAATAGCGGGAGGGCCCTCGAGCAGTACTTC.

This chain connects TRBV2 to TRBJ2-2, with unresolved D. Germline V lookup: CDR1 SNHLY, CDR2 FYNNEI. V was cut by 6 bases and J by 9 bases, with 8 bases left in between. This CDR3 has 11 residues. CDR3 residues: CASRALWELFF. The CDR3, as DNA: TGTGCCAGCAGGGCCCTGTGGGAGCTGTTTTTT.

J is TRBJ2-2 and V is TRBV10-1, with D tentatively TRBD1 or TRBD2 (5 bases each). The CDR3 sequence is 16 residues long. The ends were cut back, 8 bases at V and 1 base at J, with 17 bases in the middle. CDR1 WNHNN and CDR2 SYGVQD come from the germline V gene (reference sequence). DNA for the CDR3: TGCGCCAGCGCTCAGGCCGGGGCGGAGAACACCGGGGAGCTGTTTTTT. Amino acid sequence: CASAQAGAENTGELFF.

The CDR3 bases are TGTGCCAGCAGTCTACGGGATTCTCTCCATGGCTACACCTTC. The encoded protein is CASSLRDSLHGYTF. V and J are TRBV28 and TRBJ1-2; D gene ambiguous. V lost 5 bases to trimming and J lost 6 bases, with 16 bases between them. CDR1 is MDHEN and CDR2 is SYDVKM in the germline V gene. The CDR3 length is 14 residues.

The V gene is TRBV7-8, the J gene TRBJ2-7, with 8 bases matching TRBD2. The germline CDR1 and CDR2 sequences are SGHVS and FQNEAQ. The CDR3 is made up of 15 amino acids. V dropped 5 bases and J dropped 5; count of bases not matched to a gene: 11. CDR3 amino acids: CASSQTGSGSDEQYF. The CDR3, as DNA: TGTGCCAGCAGCCAAACTGGGAGCGGGAGCGACGAGCAGTACTTC.

The V gene is TRBV28, the J gene TRBJ1-2; D remains unclear. The germline V gene encodes CDR1 MDHEN and CDR2 SYDVKM. CDR3 length equals 13 residues. V was cut by 3 bases and J by 6 bases, with 11 bases left in between. CDR3 loop: CASSLGVLDGYTF. CDR3 DNA sequence: TGTGCCAGCAGTTTGGGTGTTTTGGATGGCTACACCTTC.

J is TRBJ2-7 and V is TRBV5-6, with 11 bases aligning to TRBD1. The CDR3 contains 18 residues. CDR1 is SGHDT and CDR2 is YYEEEE in the germline V gene. Unmatched junction bases numbered 13, after V lost 3 bases and J lost 2 bases. For the CDR3, the DNA is TGTGCCAGCAGCTCCGCCTCGGGACAGGGGGATTTCGCCTACGAGCAGTACTTC. Translation: CASSSASGQGDFAYEQYF.

The J gene is TRBJ2-1, the V gene TRBV5-6; D is undetermined. Germline V gives CDR1 SGHDT, CDR2 YYEEEE. V was cut by 4 bases and J by 4 bases, with 6 bases left in between. The CDR3 extends over 12 amino acids. The chain's CDR3 is CASSNSYNEQFF. The CDR3 region has the DNA TGTGCCAGCAGCAACTCGTACAATGAGCAGTTCTTC.

The chain carries TRBV10-2 and TRBJ2-4; D not resolved. The germline V gene encodes CDR1 WSHSY and CDR2 SAAADI. V was shortened by 5 bases and J by 8 bases, with 13 bases between the two germline ends. The CDR3 is made up of 13 amino acids. This CDR3 reads CASSLAPWDIQYF. The CDR3, as DNA: TGCGCCAGCAGTTTAGCACCATGGGACATTCAGTACTTC.

The chain employs TRBV4-1 and TRBJ2-1, with D hard to call. The V end was cut by 3 bases, the J end by 10 bases, with 7 bases between. Germline V gene lookup returns CDR1 MGHRA and CDR2 YSYEKL. The CDR3 runs 11 residues. CDR3 region: CASSQGAEQFF. The CDR3 region has the DNA TGCGCCAGCAGCCAGGGCGCCGAGCAGTTCTTC.

This clone occurred once. The chain is built from TRBV2 and TRBJ2-1; tentative D call: TRBD1 (7 bases). Germline V gene sequence: CDR1 SNHLY, CDR2 FYNNEI. V was clipped by 2 bases and J by 6 bases, with 17 bases between them. This CDR3 is 16 amino acids long. CDR3 DNA sequence: TGTGCCAGCAGTGAACCCCGGGCAGGGGGAGGCAATGAGCAGTTCTTC. It translates to CASSEPRAGGGNEQFF.

J is TRBJ1-2 and V is TRBV6-1; 7 positions match TRBD1. This CDR3 contains 13 residues. J gave up 4 bases and V 10 bases, and 9 bases lay outside the gene matches. Germline CDR1 is MNHNS and CDR2 is SASEGT. The CDR3 region is CAIRDSPSYGYTF. CDR3 nucleotide sequence: TGTGCCATCCGGGACAGTCCAAGCTATGGCTACACCTTC.